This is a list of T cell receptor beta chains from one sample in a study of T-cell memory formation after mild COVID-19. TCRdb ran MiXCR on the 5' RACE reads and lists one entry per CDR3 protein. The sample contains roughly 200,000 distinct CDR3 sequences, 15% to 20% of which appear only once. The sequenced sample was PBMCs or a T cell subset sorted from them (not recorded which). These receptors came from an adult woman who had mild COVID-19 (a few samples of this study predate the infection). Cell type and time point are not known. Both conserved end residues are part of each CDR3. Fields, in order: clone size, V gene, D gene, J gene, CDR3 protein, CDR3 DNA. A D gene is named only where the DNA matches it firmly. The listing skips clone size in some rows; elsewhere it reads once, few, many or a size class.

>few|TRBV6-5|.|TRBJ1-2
CASRIQPNYGYTF
TGTGCCAGCAGGATACAGCCGAACTATGGCTACACCTTC
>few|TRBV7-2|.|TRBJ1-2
CASSLAGHSNYGYTF
TGTGCCAGCAGCTTAGCGGGACACTCAAACTATGGCTACACCTTC
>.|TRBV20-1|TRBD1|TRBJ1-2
CSARPPTGAVYGYTF
TGCAGTGCTCGCCCGCCGACAGGGGCTGTATATGGCTACACATTC
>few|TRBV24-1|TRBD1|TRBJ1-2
CATSTRGQSYGYTF
TGTGCCACCAGTACGAGGGGGCAAAGCTATGGCTACACCTTC
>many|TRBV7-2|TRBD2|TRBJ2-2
CASSTRASGSYRAGELFF
TGTGCCAGCAGCACCCGGGCTAGCGGGAGTTACAGGGCCGGGGAGCTGTTTTTT
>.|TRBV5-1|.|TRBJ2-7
CASSLGSGPRGTYEQYF
TGCGCCAGCAGCTTGGGTTCGGGACCCCGCGGCACCTACGAGCAGTACTTC
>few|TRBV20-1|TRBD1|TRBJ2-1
CSARVGQGKHEQFF
TGCAGTGCTAGAGTGGGACAGGGAAAGCATGAGCAGTTCTTC
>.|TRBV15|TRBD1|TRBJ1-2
CATREQTGGFGYTF
TGTGCCACCAGGGAACAAACAGGGGGCTTTGGCTACACCTTC
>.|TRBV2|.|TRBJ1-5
CASSDRGVNQPQHF
TGTGCCAGCAGTGATCGTGGGGTAAATCAGCCCCAGCATTTT
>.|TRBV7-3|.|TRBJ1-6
CASSSPQDLSYNSPLHF
TGTGCCAGCAGCTCCCCGCAGGATCTCTCCTATAATTCACCCCTCCACTTT
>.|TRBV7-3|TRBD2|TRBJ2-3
CASSLGEFSGRVTDTQYF
TGTGCCAGCAGCTTAGGGGAGTTCAGCGGGAGAGTAACAGATACGCAGTATTTT
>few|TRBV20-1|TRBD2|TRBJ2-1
CSARDGTSGRTNEQFF
TGCAGTGCTAGAGATGGGACTAGCGGGAGGACCAATGAGCAGTTCTTC
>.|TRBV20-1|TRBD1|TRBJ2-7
CSARGTGRYSYEQYF
TGCAGTGCTAGGGGGACAGGGCGCTATTCCTACGAGCAGTACTTC
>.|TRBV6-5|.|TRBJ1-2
CASRLPGKAGYTF
TGTGCCAGCAGGTTACCAGGCAAAGCGGGCTACACCTTC
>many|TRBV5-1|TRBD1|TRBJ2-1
CASSLGQSYNEQFF
TGTGCCAGCAGCTTGGGACAGTCCTACAATGAGCAGTTCTTC
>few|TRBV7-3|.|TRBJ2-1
CASSNSGVGEQFF
TGTGCCAGCAGCAACTCAGGGGTAGGTGAGCAGTTCTTC
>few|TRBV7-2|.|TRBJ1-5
CASQSWATSNQPQHF
TGTGCCAGCCAAAGTTGGGCGACTAGCAATCAGCCCCAGCATTTT
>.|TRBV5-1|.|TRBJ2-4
CASSLELAKNIQYF
TGCGCCAGCAGCTTGGAACTGGCCAAAAACATTCAGTACTTC
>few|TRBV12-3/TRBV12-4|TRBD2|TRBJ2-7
CASSIAGASYEQYF
TGTGCCAGCAGTATAGCGGGAGCCTCCTACGAGCAGTACTTC
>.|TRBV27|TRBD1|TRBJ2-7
CASSLSAGTVYEQYF
TGTGCCAGCAGTCTCTCCGCCGGGACAGTCTACGAGCAGTACTTC
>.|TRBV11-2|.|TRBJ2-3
CASSLARLTSTDTQYF
TGTGCCAGCAGCTTAGCGAGACTCACTAGCACAGATACGCAGTATTTT
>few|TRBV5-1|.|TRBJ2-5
CASSNGAQETQYF
TGCGCCAGCAGCAACGGGGCCCAAGAGACCCAGTACTTC
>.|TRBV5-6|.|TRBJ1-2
CASSLPGNYGYTF
TGTGCCAGCAGCTTACCGGGGAACTATGGCTACACCTTC
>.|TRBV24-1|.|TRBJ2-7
CATSDSRTASYEQYF
TGTGCCACCAGTGATTCTCGGACAGCCTCCTACGAGCAGTACTTC
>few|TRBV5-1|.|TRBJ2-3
CASSLVADLLDTQYF
TGCGCCAGCAGCTTGGTGGCGGACCTCTTGGATACGCAGTATTTT
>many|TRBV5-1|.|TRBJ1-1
CASSLVAGSTEAFF
TGCGCCAGCAGCTTGGTGGCGGGGTCCACTGAAGCTTTCTTT
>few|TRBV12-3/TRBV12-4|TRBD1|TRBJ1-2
CASSSTLGGRYGYTF
TGTGCCAGCAGTTCCACCTTAGGGGGCCGCTATGGCTACACCTTC
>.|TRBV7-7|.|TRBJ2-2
CASSDGLLLGGELFF
TGTGCCAGCAGTGACGGTCTTCTATTGGGCGGGGAGCTGTTTTTT
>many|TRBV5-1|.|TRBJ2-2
CASSEGNTGELFF
TGCGCCAGCAGCGAGGGGAACACCGGGGAGCTGTTTTTT
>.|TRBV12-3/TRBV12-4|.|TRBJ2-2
CASSLRGRGTGELFF
TGTGCCAGCAGTCTCCGGGGCCGGGGCACCGGGGAGCTGTTTTTT
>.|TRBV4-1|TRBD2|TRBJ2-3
CASSQGRLAGGTHLSDTQYF
TGCGCCAGCAGCCAAGGTCGGCTAGCGGGGGGCACTCACCTCTCAGATACGCAGTATTTT
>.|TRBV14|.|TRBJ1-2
CASSQENYGYTF
TGTGCCAGCAGCCAAGAAAACTATGGCTACACCTTC
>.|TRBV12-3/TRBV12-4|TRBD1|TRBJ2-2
CASSYRDSANTGELFF
TGTGCCAGCAGTTATAGGGACAGTGCGAACACCGGGGAGCTGTTTTTT
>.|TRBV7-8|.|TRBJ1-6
CASSRKSTGMGSYNSPLHF
TGTGCCAGCAGCAGGAAGTCCACAGGGATGGGCTCCTATAATTCACCCCTCCACTTT
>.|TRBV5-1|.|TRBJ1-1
CASSWGPQVNTEAFF
TGCGCCAGCAGCTGGGGACCCCAGGTGAACACTGAAGCTTTCTTT
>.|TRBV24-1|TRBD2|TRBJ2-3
CATSDWFSGKGTDTQYF
TGTGCCACCAGTGATTGGTTTAGCGGGAAAGGCACAGATACGCAGTATTTT
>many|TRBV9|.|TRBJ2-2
CASSLRTNTGELFF
TGTGCCAGCAGCCTGAGGACGAACACCGGGGAGCTGTTTTTT
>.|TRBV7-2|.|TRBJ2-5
CASSQGGQRETQYF
TGTGCCAGCAGCCAAGGCGGGCAGAGGGAGACCCAGTACTTC
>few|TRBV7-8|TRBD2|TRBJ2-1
CASSLGAGGRLNEQFF
TGTGCCAGCAGCTTAGGCGCGGGGGGAAGGTTGAATGAGCAGTTCTTC